This T cell receptor beta chain came from a study of tissue T cells after allogeneic stem cell transplantation. This CDR3 has 16 amino acids. Trimming at V came to 1 base and at J to 4 bases, leaving 6 bases not matched to a gene. From germline, CDR1 is KGHPV and CDR2 FQNQEV (reference sequence). Findings and caveats of the study: This small cohort was clinically heterogeneous, and sampling depth was a limitation.

With respect to this clone: The target antigen is unknown. The gene names given are mouse names. The read ends 1 residue before the CDR3 terminus; that terminus is restored from the germline J gene.

Repertoires were generated with immunoSEQ multiplex PCR, while TCRdb's copy carries only in-frame clones and drops some. The sample contains some 840 clones, around half of which appear only once. Time point denoted: mouse harvest day 14 after allogeneic transplant. Tail vein injection delivered 10^7 T-cell-depleted bone marrow cells and 10^6 splenic CD5+ T cells. Sequenced input: spleen. This clonotype originated in a female BALB/c mouse given C57BL/6 T cells with graft-versus-host disease after an allogeneic hematopoietic cell transplant. The chain uses TRBV26 and TRBJ1-1; TRBD1 matches at 10 bases. The covered CDR3 bases are TGTGCCAGCAGTCTGTGGGACAGGGGATCGGGCACAGAAGTCTTC. Translated: CASSLWDRGSGTEVF. The entire CDR3 reads CASSLWDRGSGTEVFF.